Below, 20 T cell receptor beta chains from the same sample are listed, as sequenced in a study of shared clonotypes between healthy human individuals. Clones were read by immunoSEQ multiplex PCR, and TCRdb kept only the in-frame ones, dropping some. Among some 500,000 clones listed, 95% to 97% were seen once. The sample consisted of naive CD4+ T cells sorted from blood. Specified subset: CD45RA+ positively selected. Receptors originate from a woman under 40 in good health.

This clone was recorded only once. This sequence joins TRBV28 and TRBJ2-7; D gene ambiguous. Germline CDR1 MDHEN, CDR2 SYDVKM. V lost 5 bases and J lost 6, with 14 bases in between. CDR3 length equals 13 residues. This chain's CDR3 is CASSLSDSLEQYF. DNA for the CDR3: TGTGCCAGCAGTCTAAGCGATTCCCTCGAGCAGTACTTC.

The chain uses TRBV18 and TRBJ2-7; TRBD1 matches at 7 bases. The CDR3 extends over 14 amino acids. In germline, CDR1 is KGHSH, CDR2 LQKENI. Losses at the gene ends were 3 bases for V and 5 bases for J; bases not matched to a gene: 7. In DNA, the CDR3 is TGTGCCAGCTCACCCGACAGGGTGCGCCACGAGCAGTACTTC. The encoded protein is CASSPDRVRHEQYF.

The V call is TRBV25-1, the J call TRBJ1-3; D possibly corresponds to TRBD1 (5 bases). Looked up from germline, CDR1 is MGHDK and CDR2 is SYGVNS. This CDR3 contains 17 residues. Trimming took off 2 bases at V and 0 bases at J, with 14 bases between the two ends. The DNA for the CDR3 is TGTGCCAGCAGTGAACGGGACCCGCACCACTCTGGAAACACCATATATTTT. This sequence encodes CASSERDPHHSGNTIYF.

The chain is built from TRBV5-6 and TRBJ1-1; perhaps TRBD1 as D (5 bases). Per germline, CDR1 SGHDT and CDR2 YYEEEE. The CDR3 length is 14 residues. The V gene lost 2 bases and the J gene lost 5 bases, with 13 bases spanning the gap. The CDR3 nucleotides are TGTGCCAGCAGCTTCGCACCGGGGGGGACTGAAGCTTTCTTT. Its translation is CASSFAPGGTEAFF.

Written as DNA, the CDR3 is TGTGCCAGCAGTTACTCGAGCAGCTATGGCTACACCTTC. Its protein is CASSYSSSYGYTF. The rearrangement uses TRBV6-5 and TRBJ1-2; no definite D call. V was pared by 0 bases and J by 4 bases, with 6 bases between. This CDR3 spans 13 amino acids. Germline V gene data show CDR1 as MNHEY and CDR2 as SVGAGI.

This chain uses TRBV15 with TRBJ2-7; 7 bases match TRBD2. V lost 0 bases to trimming and J lost 3 bases; unmatched junction nucleotides: 8. The germline V gene has CDR1 LNHNV and CDR2 YYDKDF (reference sequence). The length of the CDR3 is 16 residues. CDR3 nucleotide sequence: TGTGCCACCAGCAGAGACTTGGCGGGAGCCCTCTACGAGCAGTACTTC. Its translation: CATSRDLAGALYEQYF.

V gene TRBV15 combines with J gene TRBJ2-7; D might be TRBD1 or TRBD2, each matching 5 bases. V was shortened by 1 base and J by 5 bases, with 24 bases between the two germline ends. The CDR3 runs 18 residues. Germline CDR1 LNHNV, CDR2 YYDKDF (reference sequence). CDR3: CATSRVDSRVGVDDEQYF. CDR3 nucleotides: TGTGCCACCAGCAGAGTAGACAGTCGGGTGGGAGTTGATGACGAGCAGTACTTC.

The chain links TRBV5-4 to TRBJ1-4; TRBD1 is a possible D gene (6 bases). The CDR3 has 15 amino acids. The germline V gene has CDR1 SGHNT and CDR2 YYREEE (reference sequence). Trimming pared 1 base from V and 2 bases from J, leaving 9 bases between. Here the CDR3 reads CASSLKQGTNEKLFF. CDR3 DNA: TGTGCCAGCAGCTTGAAACAGGGCACTAATGAAAAACTGTTTTTT.

V is TRBV10-3 and J is TRBJ2-7; possible D gene TRBD2, 6 bases. Germline CDR1 is ENHRY and CDR2 is SYGVKD. The CDR3 is 14 amino acids. Trimming took off 7 bases at V and 3 bases at J, with 16 bases between the two ends. The CDR3 spells CAITSGTQNYEQYF. CDR3 sequence (DNA): TGTGCCATCACCTCCGGGACTCAAAACTACGAGCAGTACTTC.

The rearrangement uses TRBV27 and TRBJ2-2; TRBD2 matches at 8 bases. Germline V gene sequence: CDR1 MNHEY, CDR2 SMNVEV (reference sequence). The CDR3 is made up of 17 amino acids. V trimming: 1 base; J trimming: 0 bases; junction bases outside the gene matches: 4. CDR3: CASSLFGLAANTGELFF. CDR3 DNA: TGTGCCAGCAGTTTATTCGGACTAGCAGCGAACACCGGGGAGCTGTTTTTT.

The V gene is TRBV5-1, the J gene TRBJ2-1; TRBD2 matches 8 bases. This CDR3 is built from 16 residues. Per germline, CDR1 SGHRS and CDR2 YFSETQ. Trimming at V came to 0 bases and at J to 9 bases, leaving 11 bases not matched to a gene. In DNA form, the CDR3 reads TGCGCCAGCAGCTTGGCCGGGACTAGGGTTTTCGCTGAGCAGTTCTTC. Encoded protein: CASSLAGTRVFAEQFF.

The chain uses TRBV7-6 and TRBJ2-6; the D is unclear. Germline assignment: CDR1 SGHVS and CDR2 FNYEAQ. The CDR3 is 13 residues long. The V and J ends lost 0 bases and 7 bases respectively, with 4 bases between them. CDR3 bases: TGTGCCAGCAGCTTAGCCCCAGCCAACGTCCTGACTTTC. Translating gives CASSLAPANVLTF.

The V and J genes are TRBV29-1 and TRBJ1-1, with D perhaps TRBD1 (5 bases). The CDR3 sequence is 13 residues long. The V and J ends lost 7 bases and 2 bases respectively, with 14 bases between them. The germline V gene has CDR1 SQVTM and CDR2 ANQGSEA. The CDR3 region has the DNA TGCAGCGCCGCGTCAGGGTATAACACTGAAGCTTTCTTT. Translated: CSAASGYNTEAFF.

Worth noting for this clone: Different DNA sequences within this sample yield the same CDR3. V usage is TRBV18 and J usage is TRBJ2-5; D is perhaps TRBD1 or TRBD2 (5 bases each). Germline values: CDR1 KGHSH, CDR2 LQKENI. This CDR3 spans 13 amino acids. Trimming took 6 bases from V and 2 from J, leaving 10 bases between them. The CDR3 nucleotides are TGTGCCAGCTCGCCGGGACGGCAAGAGACCCAGTACTTC. It codes for CASSPGRQETQYF.

V usage is TRBV28 and J usage is TRBJ2-1; 7 bases line up with TRBD1. Germline V CDR1 and CDR2: MDHEN, SYDVKM. The CDR3 is made up of 15 amino acids. Trimming took 6 bases from V and 7 from J; bases not matched to a gene: 12. The CDR3 DNA is TGTGCCAGCAGGACAGAGAGACAGGGAACGAATGAGCAGTTCTTC. This translates into CASRTERQGTNEQFF.

With regard to this clone: Different DNA sequences within this sample yield the same CDR3. V gene TRBV18 combines with J gene TRBJ1-5; possible D gene TRBD1, 5 bases. Deletions cut 2 bases from V and 0 bases from J, with 8 bases between. Germline CDR1 reads KGHSH; CDR2 reads LQKENI. The CDR3 contains 15 residues. CDR3 loop: CASSPTGGSNQPQHF. The CDR3 DNA reads as TGTGCCAGCTCACCAACCGGGGGTAGCAATCAGCCCCAGCATTTT.

The chain recombines TRBV5-6 with TRBJ2-7, with D unresolved. The CDR3 is made up of 14 amino acids. V was clipped by 1 base and J by 5 bases, with 13 bases between them. Germline V gene lookup returns CDR1 SGHDT and CDR2 YYEEEE. Here the CDR3 DNA reads TGTGCCAGCAGCTTGTATAAGGGTAAGAACGAGCAGTACTTC. Its protein product is CASSLYKGKNEQYF.

This rearrangement joins TRBV2 to TRBJ2-5, with 9 bases lining up with TRBD1. In germline, CDR1 is SNHLY, CDR2 FYNNEI. The CDR3 runs 14 residues. With 6 bases clipped from V and 5 bases from J, the junction kept 7 bases outside the gene matches. CDR3 protein: CASRDRGGGETQYF. Here the CDR3 DNA reads TGTGCCAGCAGAGACAGGGGGGGCGGGGAGACCCAGTACTTC.

The V call is TRBV19, the J call TRBJ1-1, with TRBD1 identical over 8 bases. J was trimmed by 8 bases and V by 3 bases; bases with no gene match: 11. The CDR3 has 15 amino acids. Germline V CDR1 and CDR2: LNHDA, SQIVND (reference sequence). The CDR3 coding sequence is TGTGCCAGTAGTATGCGTAAAGGACAGGGAATGGAAGCTTTCTTT. Translated, it gives CASSMRKGQGMEAFF.

J is TRBJ1-1 and V is TRBV18; the D gene is possibly TRBD1 (6 bases). There are 13 residues in the CDR3. The germline V gene has CDR1 KGHSH and CDR2 LQKENI. V was clipped by 8 bases and J by 6 bases, with 16 bases between them. The CDR3 loop reads CASQNREGAEAFF. DNA for the CDR3: TGTGCCAGCCAAAACAGGGAGGGGGCTGAAGCTTTCTTT.